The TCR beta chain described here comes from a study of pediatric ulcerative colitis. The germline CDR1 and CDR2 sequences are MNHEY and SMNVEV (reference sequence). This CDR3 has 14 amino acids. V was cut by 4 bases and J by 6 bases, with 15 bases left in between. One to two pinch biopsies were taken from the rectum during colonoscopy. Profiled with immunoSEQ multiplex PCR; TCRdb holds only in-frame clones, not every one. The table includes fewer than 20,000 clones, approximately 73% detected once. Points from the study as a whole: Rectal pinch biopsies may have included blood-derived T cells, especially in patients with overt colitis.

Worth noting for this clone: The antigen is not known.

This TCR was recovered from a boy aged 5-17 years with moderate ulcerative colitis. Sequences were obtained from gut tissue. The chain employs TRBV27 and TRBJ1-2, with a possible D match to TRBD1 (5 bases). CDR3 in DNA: TGTGCCAGCAGTTCCCCCCAGCGGGACCATGGCTACACCTTC. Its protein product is CASSSPQRDHGYTF.